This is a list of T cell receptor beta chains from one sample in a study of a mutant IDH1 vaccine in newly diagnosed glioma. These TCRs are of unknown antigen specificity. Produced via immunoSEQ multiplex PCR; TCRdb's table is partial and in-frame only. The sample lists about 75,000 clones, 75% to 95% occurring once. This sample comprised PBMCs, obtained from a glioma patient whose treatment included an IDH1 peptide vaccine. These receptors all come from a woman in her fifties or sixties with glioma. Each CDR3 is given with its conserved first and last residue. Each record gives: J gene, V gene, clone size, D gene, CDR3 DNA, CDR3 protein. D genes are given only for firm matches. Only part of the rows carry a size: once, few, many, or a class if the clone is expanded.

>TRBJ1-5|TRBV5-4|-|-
TGTGCCAGCAGCTTGAAGGGGGATCAGCCCCAGCATTTT
CASSLKGDQPQHF
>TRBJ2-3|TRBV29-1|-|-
TGCAGCGTTGAGAGGTCAGGGAAGGATACGCAGTATTTT
CSVERSGKDTQYF
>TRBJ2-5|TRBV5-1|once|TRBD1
TGCGCCAGCAGCCCTGGGACAGTCCAAGAGACCCAGTACTTC
CASSPGTVQETQYF
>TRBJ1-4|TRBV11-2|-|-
TGTGCCAGCAGCTTAAGTGGTGTCAATGAAAAACTGTTTTTT
CASSLSGVNEKLFF
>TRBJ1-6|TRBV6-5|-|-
TGTGCCAGCAGTAGGGACGGATTGCTCCACTTT
CASSRDGLLHF
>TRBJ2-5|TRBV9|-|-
TGTGCCAGCAGCCCCCGGGGGTCAGCCGAGACCCAGTACTTC
CASSPRGSAETQYF
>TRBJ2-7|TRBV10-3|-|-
TGTGCCATCAGCCTTGGAGGGGAGCAGTACTTC
CAISLGGEQYF
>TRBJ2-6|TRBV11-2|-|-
TGTGCCAGCAGCTCTTACAGGGACGAAAGCTCTGGGGCCAACGTCCTGACTTTC
CASSSYRDESSGANVLTF
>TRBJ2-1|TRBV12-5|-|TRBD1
TGTGCTAGTGGTCCGGGACAGGGGGCTTTCAATGAGCAGTTCTTC
CASGPGQGAFNEQFF
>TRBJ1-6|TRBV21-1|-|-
TGTGCCAGCAGCAAAGGAGGGGGACAGGGGGCAAATTCACCCCTCCACTTT
CASSKGGGQGANSPLHF
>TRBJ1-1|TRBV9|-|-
TGTGCCAGCAGCGTAGGGGTAAAGAACACTGAAGCTTTCTTT
CASSVGVKNTEAFF
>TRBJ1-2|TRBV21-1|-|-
TGTGCCAGCAGCAAAGAAGGGGCTGGATGGGGTAACTATGGCTACACCTTC
CASSKEGAGWGNYGYTF
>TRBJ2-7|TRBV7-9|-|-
TGTGCCAGCATCCGGACCAACTCCTACGAGCAGTACTTC
CASIRTNSYEQYF
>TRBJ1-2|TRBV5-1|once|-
TGCGCCAGCAGCTTGGAAGCGAACTATGGCTACACCTTC
CASSLEANYGYTF
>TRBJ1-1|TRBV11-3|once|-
TGTGCCAGCAGCTTCGCCGCGGACACTGAAGCTTTCTTT
CASSFAADTEAFF
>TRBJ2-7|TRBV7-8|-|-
TGTGCCAGCAGCTTATCGTCGGGGGTATCCTACGAGCAGTACTTC
CASSLSSGVSYEQYF
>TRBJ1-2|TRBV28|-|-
TGTGCCAGCAGTTCCCCACCTGAGGTTGGCTACACCTTC
CASSSPPEVGYTF
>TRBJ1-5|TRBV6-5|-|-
TGTGCCAGCAACAACGCGGGGGTGAGCAATCAGCCCCAGCATTTT
CASNNAGVSNQPQHF
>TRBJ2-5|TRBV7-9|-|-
TGTGCCAGCAGCTTAGTAGGAGAAGAGACCCAGTACTTC
CASSLVGEETQYF
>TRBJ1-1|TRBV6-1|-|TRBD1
TGTGCCAGCCCCGACAGGGGCGACACTGAAGCTTTCTTT
CASPDRGDTEAFF
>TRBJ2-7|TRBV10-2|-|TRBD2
TGCGCCAGCAGGCCGAGCGGGGCCTACGAGCAGTACTTC
CASRPSGAYEQYF
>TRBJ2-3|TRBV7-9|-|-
TGTGCCAGCAGCCCTACAGATACGCAGTATTTT
CASSPTDTQYF
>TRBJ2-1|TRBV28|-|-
TGTGCCAGCAGTCTAATAGCAGTTACCTACAATGAGCAGTTCTTC
CASSLIAVTYNEQFF
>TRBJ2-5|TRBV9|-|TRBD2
TGTGCCAGCAGCGCGGGACTAGCGGGAGGGCCTGAGACCCAGTACTTC
CASSAGLAGGPETQYF
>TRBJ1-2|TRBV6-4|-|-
TGTGCCAGCAGTGACACTTTACAGGCGACTTACCCCTATGGCTACACCTTC
CASSDTLQATYPYGYTF
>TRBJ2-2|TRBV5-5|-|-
TGTGCCAGCAGCCCATCCCCAGGGATAGATTCCGGGGAGCTGTTTTTT
CASSPSPGIDSGELFF